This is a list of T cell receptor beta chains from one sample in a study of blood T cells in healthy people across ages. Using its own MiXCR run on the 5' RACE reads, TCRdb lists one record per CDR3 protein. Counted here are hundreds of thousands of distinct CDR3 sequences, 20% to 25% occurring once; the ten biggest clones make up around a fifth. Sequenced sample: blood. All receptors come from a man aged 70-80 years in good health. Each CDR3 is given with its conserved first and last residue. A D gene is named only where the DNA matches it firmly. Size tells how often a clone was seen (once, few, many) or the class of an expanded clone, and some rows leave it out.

CDR3nt: TGTGCCAGCAGTGGTTCCGGCAGGAGCACTGAAGCTTTCTTT; CDR3aa: CASSGSGRSTEAFF; d_gene: -; j_gene: TRBJ1-1; v_gene: TRBV6-2/TRBV6-3; abundance: -
CDR3nt: TGTGCCAGCAGTTCCCACACGAGCTCCTACGAGCAGTACTTC; CDR3aa: CASSSHTSSYEQYF; d_gene: -; j_gene: TRBJ2-7; v_gene: TRBV28; abundance: few
CDR3nt: TGTGCCTGCAGCTTAGGAGCGAACACTGAAGCTTTCTTT; CDR3aa: CACSLGANTEAFF; d_gene: -; j_gene: TRBJ1-1; v_gene: TRBV11-1; abundance: -
CDR3nt: TGTGCCAGCAGCCAAAGGACTAGAATCTACGAGCAGTACTTC; CDR3aa: CASSQRTRIYEQYF; d_gene: TRBD2; j_gene: TRBJ2-7; v_gene: TRBV14; abundance: -
CDR3nt: TGCGCCAGCAGCTTGGTTAGGGTTGAGACCCAGTACTTC; CDR3aa: CASSLVRVETQYF; d_gene: -; j_gene: TRBJ2-5; v_gene: TRBV5-1; abundance: -
CDR3nt: TGTGCCAGCAGCTTACCCGGGACTAGCGGGAGGGCCGGTGAGCAGTTCTTC; CDR3aa: CASSLPGTSGRAGEQFF; d_gene: TRBD2; j_gene: TRBJ2-1; v_gene: TRBV7-8; abundance: -
CDR3nt: TGTGCCAGCAGCCAGGAGGGAGGGCTGAACACTGAAGCTTTCTTT; CDR3aa: CASSQEGGLNTEAFF; d_gene: -; j_gene: TRBJ1-1; v_gene: TRBV7-3; abundance: once
CDR3nt: TGCAGTGCTGCAAAGACAGGGGGCGGTAATCAGCCCCAGCATTTT; CDR3aa: CSAAKTGGGNQPQHF; d_gene: TRBD1; j_gene: TRBJ1-5; v_gene: TRBV20-1; abundance: -
CDR3nt: TGCAGCCAGACCCTTAGCACAGATACGCAGTATTTT; CDR3aa: CSQTLSTDTQYF; d_gene: -; j_gene: TRBJ2-3; v_gene: TRBV29-1; abundance: few
CDR3nt: TGTGCCAGCAGCCAGAGCTTCGGGGGGGGAAACTCCTACGAGCAGTACTTC; CDR3aa: CASSQSFGGGNSYEQYF; d_gene: TRBD2; j_gene: TRBJ2-7; v_gene: TRBV3-1; abundance: few
CDR3nt: TGTGCCAGCAGCAAAAAGGGTGAATGTCAAGAGACCCAGTACTTC; CDR3aa: CASSKKGECQETQYF; d_gene: -; j_gene: TRBJ2-5; v_gene: TRBV21-1; abundance: many
CDR3nt: TGTGCCAGCAGCCCGGGACCTCCGAGTACTACGCAGTATTTT; CDR3aa: CASSPGPPSTTQYF; d_gene: -; j_gene: TRBJ2-3; v_gene: TRBV6-5; abundance: -
CDR3nt: TGTGCTAGTGGTTTGGCTCCGGGGACAGCGTCCTACAATGAGCAGTTCTTC; CDR3aa: CASGLAPGTASYNEQFF; d_gene: TRBD1; j_gene: TRBJ2-1; v_gene: TRBV12-5; abundance: -
CDR3nt: TGTGCCAGCAGTGAAAGGGCAGGAGGAAAACTGTTTTTT; CDR3aa: CASSERAGGKLFF; d_gene: -; j_gene: TRBJ1-4; v_gene: TRBV2; abundance: few
CDR3nt: TGTGCCAGCAGTTTAAATGGACAGCGTTCTGGGGCCAACGTCCTGACTTTC; CDR3aa: CASSLNGQRSGANVLTF; d_gene: -; j_gene: TRBJ2-6; v_gene: TRBV27; abundance: few
CDR3nt: TGTGCCAGCAGCGTAGTTCCCAGTAGCTACGAGCAGTACTTC; CDR3aa: CASSVVPSSYEQYF; d_gene: -; j_gene: TRBJ2-7; v_gene: TRBV9; abundance: -
CDR3nt: TGTGCCAGCAGCCAACTGAGCTCTGGGGCCAACGTCCTGACTTTC; CDR3aa: CASSQLSSGANVLTF; d_gene: -; j_gene: TRBJ2-6; v_gene: TRBV6-5; abundance: few
CDR3nt: TGTGCCAGCAGCCGGTTACTTAGCACAGATACGCAGTATTTT; CDR3aa: CASSRLLSTDTQYF; d_gene: -; j_gene: TRBJ2-3; v_gene: TRBV14; abundance: many
CDR3nt: TGTGCCAGCAGCTCCCAGGTTTCCCTGCGAGCTGGGGCCAACGTCCTGACTTTC; CDR3aa: CASSSQVSLRAGANVLTF; d_gene: -; j_gene: TRBJ2-6; v_gene: TRBV7-2; abundance: few
CDR3nt: TGTGCCAGCAGCCCCCTCGGGACTAGCGGCAAAGAGACCCAGTACTTC; CDR3aa: CASSPLGTSGKETQYF; d_gene: TRBD2; j_gene: TRBJ2-5; v_gene: TRBV9; abundance: -
CDR3nt: TGTGCCAGCAGCCTAGCGACAGGCCCCTACGAGCAGTACTTC; CDR3aa: CASSLATGPYEQYF; d_gene: -; j_gene: TRBJ2-7; v_gene: TRBV7-9; abundance: -
CDR3nt: TGCAGTGCTAAAGCACAGTCGGTGAGCTCCTACGAGCAGTACTTC; CDR3aa: CSAKAQSVSSYEQYF; d_gene: -; j_gene: TRBJ2-7; v_gene: TRBV20-1; abundance: -
CDR3nt: TGTGCCAGCAGTATACTGGGAAGGGAGCAGTTCTTC; CDR3aa: CASSILGREQFF; d_gene: -; j_gene: TRBJ2-1; v_gene: TRBV7-6; abundance: -
CDR3nt: TGCGCCAGCAGCCCCCTCGACAGCAACTCTGGAAACACCATATATTTT; CDR3aa: CASSPLDSNSGNTIYF; d_gene: -; j_gene: TRBJ1-3; v_gene: TRBV5-1; abundance: -
CDR3nt: TGTGCCAGCAGCTTAGCCTTGACACCCACTGGCTACACCTTC; CDR3aa: CASSLALTPTGYTF; d_gene: -; j_gene: TRBJ1-2; v_gene: TRBV7-9; abundance: -
CDR3nt: TGTGCCAGCAGCTTAGTGGCAATCTACGAGCAGTACTTC; CDR3aa: CASSLVAIYEQYF; d_gene: -; j_gene: TRBJ2-7; v_gene: TRBV7-8; abundance: -
CDR3nt: TGTGCCAGCAGTTTAGGAGGGGGCAGGGGGCAAAACATTCAGTACTTC; CDR3aa: CASSLGGGRGQNIQYF; d_gene: TRBD1; j_gene: TRBJ2-4; v_gene: TRBV28; abundance: -
CDR3nt: TGTGCCACCACCCCGGGACAGGGGTCCTACGAGCAGTACTTC; CDR3aa: CATTPGQGSYEQYF; d_gene: TRBD1; j_gene: TRBJ2-7; v_gene: TRBV19; abundance: -
CDR3nt: TGTGCCAGCAGTTTAGCAGGGACAGTGAGAGAGACCCAGTACTTC; CDR3aa: CASSLAGTVRETQYF; d_gene: TRBD1; j_gene: TRBJ2-5; v_gene: TRBV27; abundance: many